This T cell receptor (beta chain) appears in the sequencing data of a study of T cells after posttransplantation cyclophosphamide. This clone came up once. The germline gives CDR1 SGHAT, CDR2 FQNNGV. CDR3 length: 15 amino acids. V trimming: 4 bases; J trimming: 4 bases; junction bases outside the gene matches: 9. Sequencing used immunoSEQ multiplex PCR; TCRdb keeps in-frame clones, though not all of them. The sample has 23,000 or so clones; roughly nine tenths are singletons. Busulfan-fludarabine conditioning, marrow transplant, and cyclophosphamide on days +3 and +4 were administered. This chain connects TRBV11-2 to TRBJ1-1; 7 bases map to TRBD1. Sequenced here: PBMCs, sampled after allogeneic stem cell transplant with posttransplant cyclophosphamide. The source of this sequence is a female patient between 30 and 39 years old who received an allogeneic stem cell transplant from an unrelated donor, was CMV-positive, and had no GVHD. Some T cells may be graft donor cells. This chain's CDR3 is CASSSSDRAGTEAFF. CDR3 DNA sequence: TGTGCCAGCAGCTCTTCAGACAGGGCGGGCACTGAAGCTTTCTTT. The full variable domain, in which reference TRBV11-2 and TRBJ1-1 provide the parts outside the CDR3, is EAGVAQSPRYKIIEKRQSVAFWCNPISGHATLYWYQQILGQGPKLLIQFQNNGVVDDSQLPKDRFSAERLKGVDSTLKIQPAKLEDSAVYLCASSSSDRAGTEAFFGQGTRLTVV.